One sample yielded the 18 T cell receptor beta chains listed below, sequenced in a study of T cell changes during pregnancy in multiple sclerosis. The method was immunoSEQ multiplex PCR; TCRdb's version includes in-frame clones alone and lacks a portion of them. The sample comprises approximately 34,000 clones, approximately 90% of which are singletons, and about 10% rests with the top ten. Source: CD8+ T cells from peripheral blood mononuclear cells, taken before pregnancy. The receptors were gathered from a female donor with multiple sclerosis, enrolled in a pregnancy study.

The chain joins TRBV27 to TRBJ1-1, with no clear D. CDR1 is MNHEY, CDR2 SMNVEV, per germline (reference sequence). Trimming removed 3 bases at V and 6 bases at J, with 11 bases between. This CDR3 comprises 13 residues. CDR3 protein: CASSFSVNAEAFF. Here the CDR3 DNA reads TGTGCCAGCAGTTTCTCGGTGAATGCTGAAGCTTTCTTT.

This clone was observed a single time. V is TRBV11-1 and J is TRBJ1-1; perhaps TRBD1 as D (5 bases). Per germline, CDR1 SGHAT and CDR2 FQDESV (reference sequence). The CDR3 covers 15 residues. V lost 2 bases to trimming and J lost 4 bases, with 14 bases between them. CDR3 nucleotide sequence: TGTGCCAGCAGCTTACTGGCAGGGATCGGCACTGAAGCTTTCTTT. Translating it yields CASSLLAGIGTEAFF.

The chain carries TRBV28 and TRBJ1-5, with TRBD1 as a possible D gene (6 bases). The V end lost 7 bases, the J end lost 6 bases, and 10 bases lay between the germline ends. Germline assignment: CDR1 MDHEN and CDR2 SYDVKM. The CDR3 is 12 amino acids. In DNA, the CDR3 is TGTGCCAGCAACCCAGGGGCTCAGCCCCAGCATTTT. As protein: CASNPGAQPQHF.

The J gene is TRBJ2-1, the V gene TRBV19, with 8 bases identical to TRBD2. The germline gives CDR1 LNHDA, CDR2 SQIVND (reference sequence). Unmatched junction bases numbered 9, after V lost 2 bases and J lost 15 bases. The CDR3 runs to 13 residues. In DNA form, the CDR3 reads TGTGCCAGTAGTATAACGGGGGGGGCCCCGGGGTTCTTC. Its translation: CASSITGGAPGFF.

V gene TRBV7-7 combines with J gene TRBJ2-7; 8 bases are shared with TRBD1. The CDR3 is 19 amino acids. V lost 4 bases to trimming and J lost 2 bases; unmatched junction nucleotides: 19. CDR1 and CDR2 from the germline V gene are SSHAT and FNYEAQ (reference sequence). CDR3 DNA: TGTGCCAGCAGCTGCACGGGACAGGAAAACCCAATAATCACCTACGAGCAGTACTTC. Residues: CASSCTGQENPIITYEQYF.

The J gene is TRBJ2-3, the V gene TRBV19; TRBD2 agrees at 15 bases. The CDR3 runs 16 residues. Trimming cost V 5 bases and J 4 bases; bases outside gene matches: 4. Per germline, CDR1 LNHDA and CDR2 SQIVND (reference sequence). CDR3: CASSPGLAGGSDTQYF. In nucleotides, the CDR3 is TGTGCCAGTAGTCCGGGACTAGCGGGGGGCTCAGATACGCAGTATTTT.

The rearrangement links TRBV19 to TRBJ2-2; 7 bases agree with TRBD1. The CDR3 is made up of 14 amino acids. Looked up from germline, CDR1 is LNHDA and CDR2 is SQIVND (reference sequence). J lost 5 bases, V lost 5 bases, and 5 bases had no gene match. CDR3 residues: CASSYRGGTGELFF. The CDR3 bases are TGTGCCAGTAGTTACAGGGGCGGGACCGGGGAGCTGTTTTTT.

This chain uses TRBV7-9 with TRBJ1-5; 7 bases match TRBD1. CDR1 and CDR2 (germline): SEHNR, FQNEAQ (reference sequence). The CDR3 runs 15 residues. The ends lost 1 base at V and 7 bases at J; junction bases unmatched: 7. The CDR3, as DNA: TGTGCCAGCAGCTTAGGAGGGGGCGGTGGGCAGCCCCAGCATTTT. Translated: CASSLGGGGGQPQHF.

In its sample, this clone was seen once. The genes are TRBV29-1 and TRBJ2-1, with 10 bases that match TRBD1. V lost 7 bases and J lost 8; bases outside the gene matches: 20. The germline CDR1 and CDR2 sequences are SQVTM and ANQGSEA. This CDR3 region has 17 residues. The CDR3 DNA sequence: TGCAGCGCCCGGGGCTTGTCCGGGACAGGGGTTAGGTATGAGCAGTTCTTC. It is translated as CSARGLSGTGVRYEQFF.

This chain joins TRBV30 and TRBJ1-1, with TRBD1 as a possible D gene (5 bases). Trimming cost V 4 bases and J 3 bases, with 27 bases left between them. CDR3 length: 18 amino acids. The germline V gene encodes CDR1 GTSNPN and CDR2 SVGIG (reference sequence). The CDR3 is CAWTPGFGRAGGDTEAFF. The CDR3 DNA reads TGTGCCTGGACCCCCGGTTTTGGCAGGGCCGGTGGTGACACTGAAGCTTTCTTT. The full variable domain, in which reference TRBV30 and TRBJ1-1 provide the parts outside the CDR3, is SQTIHQWPATLVQPVGSPLSLECTVEGTSNPNLYWYRQAAGRGLQLLFYSVGIGQISSEVPQNLSASRPQDRQFILSSKKLLLSDSGFYLCAWTPGFGRAGGDTEAFFGQGTRLTVV.

This chain joins TRBV7-9 and TRBJ2-1, with D possibly matching TRBD2 (6 bases). This CDR3 contains 15 residues. Looked up from germline, CDR1 is SEHNR and CDR2 is FQNEAQ (reference sequence). V lost 6 bases and J lost 8, with 20 bases in between. In DNA form, the CDR3 reads TGTGCCAGCAGTTCCTCCTCTAGCGAGGGTGATGAGCAGTTCTTC. Its protein product is CASSSSSSEGDEQFF.

Turning to this clone: An end of the junction does not agree with germline; a read error may underlie this. The chain carries TRBV6-1 and TRBJ1-3, with D uncertain. The length of the CDR3 is 13 residues. Germline assignment: CDR1 MNHNS and CDR2 SASEGT. CDR3 DNA sequence: TGTGCCGGCAGACTTTACCCGGGAAACACCATATATTTT. Its translation is CAGRLYPGNTIYF.

The chain couples TRBV6-5 to TRBJ2-3; 11 bases match TRBD2. Looked up from germline, CDR1 is MNHEY and CDR2 is SVGAGI. V was clipped by 2 bases and J by 5 bases; unmatched bases: 3. The CDR3 covers 15 residues. The CDR3, as DNA: TGTGCCAGCAGTTACACTAGCGGGAGTGGAGATACGCAGTATTTT. As protein: CASSYTSGSGDTQYF.

This clone was seen just once. The chain recombines TRBV18 with TRBJ1-6, with TRBD1 matching 9 bases. V lost 4 bases, J lost 7 bases, and 5 bases stayed unmatched. CDR1 and CDR2 (germline): KGHSH, LQKENI. The CDR3 spans 15 residues. CDR3 in amino acids: CASSRGQGTNSPLHF. In DNA form, the CDR3 reads TGTGCCAGCTCACGGGGACAGGGTACGAATTCACCCCTCCACTTT.

The rearrangement uses TRBV7-9 and TRBJ1-4, with D hard to call. The CDR3 runs 15 residues. V gave up 5 bases and J gave up 8 bases, with 18 bases separating them. The V gene's germline CDR1 is SEHNR and CDR2 FQNEAQ (reference sequence). CDR3 sequence: CASSPRTELGEKLFF. The CDR3 DNA sequence: TGTGCCAGCAGCCCTCGCACGGAACTAGGGGAAAAACTGTTTTTT.

The chain joins TRBV5-1 to TRBJ2-1; 9 positions match TRBD2. V was pared by 7 bases and J by 7 bases, with 9 bases of the junction left unmatched. The germline V gene encodes CDR1 SGHRS and CDR2 YFSETQ. This CDR3 has 14 residues. The CDR3, as DNA: TGCGCCAGCGGTGGCGGGAGGGCCTTAAATGAGCAGTTCTTC. Encoded protein: CASGGGRALNEQFF.

V is TRBV27 and J is TRBJ2-7; D call uncertain. The germline V gene encodes CDR1 MNHEY and CDR2 SMNVEV (reference sequence). The V end lost 4 bases, the J end lost 3 bases, and 13 bases lay between the germline ends. The CDR3 is 14 amino acids. The CDR3 DNA sequence: TGTGCCAGCAGTTACACATTAAGAAGCTACGAGCAGTACTTC. It specifies CASSYTLRSYEQYF.

This chain joins TRBV7-9 and TRBJ2-1; 8 nucleotides align to TRBD2. Unmatched junction bases numbered 13, after V lost 5 bases and J lost 7 bases. Germline-derived CDR1 and CDR2 are SEHNR and FQNEAQ (reference sequence). The length of the CDR3 is 16 residues. For the CDR3, the DNA is TGTGCCAGCAGCCCGAACCTAGCGGGTATTGGGAATGAGCAGTTCTTC. Amino acid sequence: CASSPNLAGIGNEQFF.